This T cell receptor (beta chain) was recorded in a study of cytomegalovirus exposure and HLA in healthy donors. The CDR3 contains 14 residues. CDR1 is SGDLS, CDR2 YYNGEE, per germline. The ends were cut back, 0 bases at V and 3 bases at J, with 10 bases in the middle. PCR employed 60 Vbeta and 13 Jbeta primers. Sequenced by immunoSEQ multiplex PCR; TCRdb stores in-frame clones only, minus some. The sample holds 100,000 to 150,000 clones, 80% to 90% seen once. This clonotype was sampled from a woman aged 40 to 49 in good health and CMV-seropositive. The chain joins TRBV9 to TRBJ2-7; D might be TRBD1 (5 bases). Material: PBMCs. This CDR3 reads CASSVAPDSYEQYF. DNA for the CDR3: TGTGCCAGCAGCGTAGCCCCAGACAGCTACGAGCAGTACTTC.